This T cell receptor beta chain appears in the sequencing data of a study of CD8 T cells in Susac syndrome. Reverse transcription of roughly 0.5 to 1 ug RNA was performed with random hexamers. TCRdb processed the immunoSEQ multiplex PCR reads anew with MiXCR; each CDR3 protein has one entry. Here the sample spans about 130,000 distinct CDR3 sequences, about 94% being singletons. V lost 3 bases to trimming and J lost 5 bases; unmatched junction nucleotides: 5. The CDR3 consists of 15 residues. The clonotype originates from a human donor in good health. The chain uses TRBV12-3 or TRBV12-4 and TRBJ2-2; 8 bases are shared with TRBD1. The sequencing input was CD4+ T cells from PBMCs. The CDR3 DNA reads as TGTGCCAGCAGTTTGACAGGGGTCAGAACCGGGGAGCTGTTTTTT. This gives the protein CASSLTGVRTGELFF.